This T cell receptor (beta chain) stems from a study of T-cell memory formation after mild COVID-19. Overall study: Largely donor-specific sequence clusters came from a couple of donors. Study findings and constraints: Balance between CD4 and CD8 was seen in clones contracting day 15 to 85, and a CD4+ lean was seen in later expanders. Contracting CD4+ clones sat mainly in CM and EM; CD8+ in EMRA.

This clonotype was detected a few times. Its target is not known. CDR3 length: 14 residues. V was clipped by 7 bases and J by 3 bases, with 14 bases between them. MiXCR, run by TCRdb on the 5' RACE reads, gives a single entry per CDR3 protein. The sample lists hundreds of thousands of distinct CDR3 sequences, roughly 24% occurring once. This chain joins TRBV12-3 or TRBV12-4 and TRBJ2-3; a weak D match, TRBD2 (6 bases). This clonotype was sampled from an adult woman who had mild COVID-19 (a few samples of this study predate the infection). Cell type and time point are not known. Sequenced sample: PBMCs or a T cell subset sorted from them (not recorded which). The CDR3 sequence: CASTFGLATDTQYF. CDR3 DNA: TGTGCCAGCACCTTCGGGCTAGCGACAGATACGCAGTATTTT.